This T cell receptor (beta chain) came from a study of T cells and copy number aberrations in small-cell lung cancer. Findings of the study overall: Due to few samples, these findings require validation.

The method was immunoSEQ multiplex PCR; TCRdb's version includes in-frame clones alone and lacks a portion of them. The table records around 9,600 clones, about 75% of them present only once. Per germline, CDR1 MNHNY and CDR2 SVGAGI (reference sequence). V was pared by 7 bases and J by 6 bases, with 8 bases of the junction left unmatched. The CDR3 contains 13 residues. Regarding this clone: Its target is not known.

No donor received chemotherapy or radiotherapy before surgery, nor immunotherapy before or after it. The sample consisted of normal tissue next to the tumor. This clonotype originated in a man aged 55-75 years with small cell lung cancer. The chain has TRBV6-6 and TRBJ2-7, with TRBD1 matching over 8 bases. CDR3 residues: CASMPRTGSEQYF. CDR3 DNA: TGTGCCAGCATGCCACGGACAGGGTCCGAGCAGTACTTC.